This TCR beta chain was found in a study of early T cells in non-severe SARS-CoV-2 infection. Whole-study context: Sequenced bulk RNA came from whole blood that was unsorted, and chains were unpaired.

This clonotype was detected only a few times. As part of library construction, unique molecular identifiers were attached to individual cDNA molecules. TCRdb recomputed calls from the 5' RACE reads with MiXCR, one row per CDR3 protein. In the table there are tens of thousands of distinct CDR3 sequences, roughly 14% of which are singletons. This CDR3 is 14 amino acids long. Trimming stripped 0 bases from V and 8 bases from J, with 11 bases between. Germline values: CDR1 MNHNS, CDR2 SASEGT. This clonotype originated in an adult who was a healthcare worker with PCR-confirmed SARS-CoV-2 infection or an uninfected control (not recorded which). The V and J genes are TRBV6-1 and TRBJ2-1; D gene uncertain. Input material: whole blood. The CDR3 loop reads CASSEAGLVDEQFF. The CDR3 DNA follows: TGTGCCAGCAGTGAAGCGGGTCTGGTTGATGAGCAGTTCTTC.